The rows below give T cell receptor beta chains drawn from one sample of a study of shared clonotypes between healthy human individuals. TCRdb's table, derived via immunoSEQ multiplex PCR, lists solely in-frame clones and lacks some. The sample lists some 2,000,000 clones, roughly 94% occurring once. Sequencing was carried out using naive CD8+ T cells sorted from blood. These receptors were collected from a man aged 18 to 30 in good health. CDR3s include the opening cysteine and the closing phenylalanine or tryptophan. D genes are given only for firm matches. The size field is filled for only some rows; it gives once, few, many or a size class.

d_call	v_call	clone_size	j_call	cdr3_aa	cdr3_nt
TRBD2	TRBV9	NA	TRBJ2-5	CASSPAAGLARLQETQYF	TGTGCCAGCAGCCCCGCAGCGGGACTAGCGAGGTTACAAGAGACCCAGTACTTC
NA	TRBV10-3	once	TRBJ2-3	CAISESFGKGKDTQYF	TGTGCCATCAGTGAGTCTTTCGGGAAGGGTAAAGATACGCAGTATTTT
TRBD2	TRBV10-1	NA	TRBJ2-1	CASSGSGKGNEQFF	TGCGCCAGCAGTGGAAGCGGGAAAGGTAATGAGCAGTTCTTC
TRBD2	TRBV5-1	NA	TRBJ2-7	CASSDSGTSGKSYEQYF	TGCGCCAGCAGCGACTCCGGGACTAGCGGCAAATCCTACGAGCAGTACTTC
TRBD1	TRBV7-2	once	TRBJ2-7	CASSLGDSTAYEQYF	TGTGCCAGCAGCTTAGGGGACAGTACCGCCTACGAGCAGTACTTC
NA	TRBV30	NA	TRBJ1-2	CAWSPTRQDYGYTF	TGTGCCTGGAGTCCGACGAGACAGGACTATGGCTACACCTTC
TRBD2	TRBV7-9	NA	TRBJ2-1	CASTSAGEGFF	TGTGCCAGCACCTCAGCGGGAGAAGGGTTCTTC
NA	TRBV11-2	NA	TRBJ1-3	CASSQTGWVISGNTIYF	TGTGCCAGCAGCCAAACTGGATGGGTGATCTCTGGAAACACCATATATTTT
TRBD2	TRBV27	once	TRBJ2-1	CASSLASGNRWEQFF	TGTGCCAGCAGTTTGGCTAGCGGGAATCGTTGGGAGCAGTTCTTC
TRBD1	TRBV6-5	NA	TRBJ1-4	CASSSGDRVANEKLFF	TGTGCCAGCAGTTCCGGGGACAGGGTGGCTAATGAAAAACTGTTTTTT
NA	TRBV28	NA	TRBJ2-1	CASSLFPAVTDNEQFF	TGTGCCAGCAGTTTATTCCCGGCGGTGACTGACAATGAGCAGTTCTTC
NA	TRBV7-9	NA	TRBJ1-1	CASSLTAAGTEAFF	TGTGCCAGCAGTTTAACAGCAGCAGGGACTGAAGCTTTCTTT
NA	TRBV7-9	NA	TRBJ1-4	CASSSQEQPNEKLFF	TGTGCCAGCAGCTCACAGGAACAACCTAATGAAAAACTGTTTTTT
NA	TRBV7-9	NA	TRBJ2-1	CASSLQGIDNEQFF	TGTGCCAGCAGCTTACAGGGCATTGACAATGAGCAGTTCTTC
NA	TRBV7-8	NA	TRBJ2-3	CASSLLSLGDTQYF	TGTGCCAGCAGCCTCCTCTCACTAGGAGATACGCAGTATTTT
TRBD1	TRBV5-6	NA	TRBJ2-2	CASSLEGQLNTGELFF	TGTGCCAGCAGCTTGGAGGGACAGCTGAACACCGGGGAGCTGTTTTTT
NA	TRBV4-1	NA	TRBJ2-1	CASSQETPAGAADEQFF	TGCGCCAGCAGCCAAGAAACCCCGGCAGGTGCTGCGGATGAGCAGTTCTTC